This entry features one TCR beta chain sequence. Its binding antigen is unknown. No per-base quality is available; no much larger clone lies one base away. CDR1 is given as SGHAT and CDR2 as FQNNGV, both from the germline V gene. From the cysteine through the phenylalanine, the CDR3 covers 15 amino acids. The kept DNA is CDR3 alone, 45 bases in frame from the first base. V and J are truncated by 1 base and 7 bases respectively, leaving an intervening sequence of 16 bases. The run used an Illumina HiSeq 2500. Quantitative 5'-RACE with molecular barcodes was the method used to prepare the TCR beta libraries. The study's processing was this. A new computational method, built on a probabilistic model of VDJ rearrangement, was used to identify disease-linked TCR variants. Using fastp trimming at Q25 and MiXCR clonotype assembly, TCRdb reanalyzed the public sequencing data and kept in-frame beta chains. Each entry is one CDR3 protein sequence, shown with its most common DNA and genes. The V and J calls were determined by TCRdb, not by the authors. The sample records around 430,000 distinct CDR3 sequences, roughly 18% of which are singletons. The ten largest clones capture over 1% of the sample.

These data originate in a study of CD8 T cells in ankylosing spondylitis (dated by TCRdb to 2015 to 2018). With regard to the full study: The study profiled T cell receptor beta repertoires in healthy donors and ankylosing spondylitis patients to find disease-linked TCR variants. In total, the full study cohort was made up of roughly 100 healthy donors and about two dozen ankylosing spondylitis patients. Peripheral blood was sampled, and synovial fluid was additionally collected from ankylosing spondylitis patients. What the study reported, not specific to this receptor: A TCR beta motif of several highly homologous amino acid variants appeared characteristic of blood from ankylosing spondylitis patients. The disease-linked clones had a CD8+ phenotype and were found at relatively low frequencies in peripheral blood. According to the report, matched synovial fluid samples from ankylosing spondylitis patients were significantly enriched for the disease-linked clones. Some TCR beta motif variants had previously been reported in synovial fluid and blood of reactive arthritis patients, which suggested common disease-initiation mechanisms.

The sequence is built from TRBV11-2 and TRBJ2-5; perhaps TRBD2 is the D gene, with 6 bases matching. The sample consisted of blood, either unsorted or a sorted T cell fraction (not recorded which). The receptor was derived from a male donor with ankylosing spondylitis. The CDR3 loop reads CASSLVDSRGGTQYF. The DNA sequence follows: TGTGCCAGCAGCTTAGTAGACTCCCGGGGAGGGACCCAGTACTTC.